This is a list of T cell receptor beta chains from one sample in a study of T cell responses to AZD1222 COVID-19 vaccine. Here immunoSEQ multiplex PCR was the method, and the copy in TCRdb shows in-frame clones only, minus some. The data show approximately 100,000 clones, about 85% seen once. The sequences come from peripheral blood, collected 28 days after the second AZD1222 dose. The origin of the receptors is an adult who received the AZD1222 COVID-19 vaccine. The CDR3 runs from the conserved cysteine through the conserved F or W. Fields, in order: J gene, V gene, D gene, CDR3 DNA, CDR3 protein. The D gene is left open where the match is weak.

J gene: TRBJ1-4; V gene: TRBV2; D gene: NA; CDR3 DNA: TGTGCCAGCACTGAAGGGACAAGGGGCTTTAATGAAAAACTGTTTTTT; CDR3 protein: CASTEGTRGFNEKLFF
J gene: TRBJ1-2; V gene: TRBV30; D gene: TRBD1; CDR3 DNA: TGTGCCGGACAGGGAACTAACTATGGCTACACCTTC; CDR3 protein: CAGQGTNYGYTF
J gene: TRBJ2-1; V gene: TRBV6-5; D gene: NA; CDR3 DNA: TGTGCCAGCAGTTATTGGAATGAGCAGTTCTTC; CDR3 protein: CASSYWNEQFF
J gene: TRBJ2-7; V gene: TRBV4-3; D gene: NA; CDR3 DNA: TGCGCCAGCAGCCAAGCTCTACAGGGATACGAGCAGTACTTC; CDR3 protein: CASSQALQGYEQYF
J gene: TRBJ2-3; V gene: TRBV10-3; D gene: NA; CDR3 DNA: TGTGCCATCAGTGGAGCGGGTAACACAGATACGCAGTATTTT; CDR3 protein: CAISGAGNTDTQYF
J gene: TRBJ2-2; V gene: TRBV6-1; D gene: TRBD2; CDR3 DNA: TGTGCCAGCAGTGAACTAGCGGGAGTGGCCGGGGAGCTGTTTTTT; CDR3 protein: CASSELAGVAGELFF
J gene: TRBJ2-1; V gene: TRBV19; D gene: NA; CDR3 DNA: TGTGCCAGTAGTATCGGGGCGGGGTATGGGAATGAGCAGTTCTTC; CDR3 protein: CASSIGAGYGNEQFF
J gene: TRBJ2-5; V gene: TRBV4-2; D gene: TRBD2; CDR3 DNA: TGTGCCAGCAGTACTAGCGGTAAAGAGACCCAGTACTTC; CDR3 protein: CASSTSGKETQYF
J gene: TRBJ1-2; V gene: TRBV4-2; D gene: TRBD1; CDR3 DNA: TGTGCCAGCAGCCGGGACAGGGTGGACTATGGCTACACCTTC; CDR3 protein: CASSRDRVDYGYTF
J gene: TRBJ2-5; V gene: TRBV11-2; D gene: TRBD2; CDR3 DNA: TGTGCCAGCAGCCACCAGACTAGCGGGCTGGGAACGACCCAGTACTTC; CDR3 protein: CASSHQTSGLGTTQYF
J gene: TRBJ2-1; V gene: TRBV13; D gene: TRBD1; CDR3 DNA: TGTGCCAGCAGCTTAGAGACCGGGACAGGGGTTTACAATGAGCAGTTCTTC; CDR3 protein: CASSLETGTGVYNEQFF
J gene: TRBJ1-2; V gene: TRBV10-3; D gene: NA; CDR3 DNA: TGTGCCATCAGTGAGTCAACTGAAAAGGGCTATGGCTACACCTTC; CDR3 protein: CAISESTEKGYGYTF
J gene: TRBJ2-1; V gene: TRBV19; D gene: NA; CDR3 DNA: TGTGCCAGTAGGAGGACTGTCGAAACCTACAATGAGCAGTTCTTC; CDR3 protein: CASRRTVETYNEQFF